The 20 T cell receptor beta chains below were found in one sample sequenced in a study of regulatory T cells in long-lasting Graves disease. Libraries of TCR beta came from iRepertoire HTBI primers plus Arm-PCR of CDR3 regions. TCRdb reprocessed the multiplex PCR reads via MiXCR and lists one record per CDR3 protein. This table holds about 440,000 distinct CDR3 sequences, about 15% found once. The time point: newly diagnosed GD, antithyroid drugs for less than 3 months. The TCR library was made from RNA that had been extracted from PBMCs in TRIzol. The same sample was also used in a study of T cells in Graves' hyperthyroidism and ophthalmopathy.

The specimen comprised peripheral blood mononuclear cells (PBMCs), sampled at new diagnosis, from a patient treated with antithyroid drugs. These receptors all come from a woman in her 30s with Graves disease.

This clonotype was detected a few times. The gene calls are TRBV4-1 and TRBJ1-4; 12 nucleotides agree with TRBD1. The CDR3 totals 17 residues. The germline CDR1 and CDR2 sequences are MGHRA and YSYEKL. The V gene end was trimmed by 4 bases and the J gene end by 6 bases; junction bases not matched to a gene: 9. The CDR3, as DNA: TGCGCCAGCAGCCTCGGGACAGGGGGCACAAAGTATGAAAAACTGTTTTTT. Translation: CASSLGTGGTKYEKLFF.

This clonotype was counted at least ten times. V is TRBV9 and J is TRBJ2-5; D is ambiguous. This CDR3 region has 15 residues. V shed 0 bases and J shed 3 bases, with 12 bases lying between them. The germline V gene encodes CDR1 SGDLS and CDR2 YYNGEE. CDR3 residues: CASSVEGRTKETQYF. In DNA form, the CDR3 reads TGTGCCAGCAGCGTAGAAGGCCGAACGAAAGAGACCCAGTACTTC.

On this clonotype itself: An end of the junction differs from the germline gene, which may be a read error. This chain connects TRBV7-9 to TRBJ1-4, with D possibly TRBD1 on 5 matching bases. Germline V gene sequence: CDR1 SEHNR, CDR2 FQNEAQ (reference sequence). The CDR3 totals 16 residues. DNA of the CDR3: TGTGCCAACAGCTTCCGAGGGGTGGCAACTAATGAAAAACTGTTTTTT. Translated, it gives CANSFRGVATNEKLFF. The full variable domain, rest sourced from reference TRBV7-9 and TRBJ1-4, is DTGVSQNPRHKITKRGQNVTFRCDPISEHNRLYWYRQTLGQGPEFLTYFQNEAQLEKSRLLSDRFSAERPKGSFSTLEIQRTEQGDSAMYLCANSFRGVATNEKLFFGSGTQLSVL.

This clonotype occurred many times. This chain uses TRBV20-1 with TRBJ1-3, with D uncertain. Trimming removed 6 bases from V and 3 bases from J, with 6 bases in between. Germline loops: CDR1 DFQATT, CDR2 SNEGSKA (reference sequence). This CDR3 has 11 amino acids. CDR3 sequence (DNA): TGCAGTGCGCTGCGTGGAAACACCATATATTTT. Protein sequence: CSALRGNTIYF.

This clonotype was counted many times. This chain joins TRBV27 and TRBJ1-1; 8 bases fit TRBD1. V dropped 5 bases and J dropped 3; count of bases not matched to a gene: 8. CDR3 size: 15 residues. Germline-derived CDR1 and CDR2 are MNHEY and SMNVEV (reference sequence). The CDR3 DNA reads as TGTGCCAGCAGTCTCCGGACAGGGTGGGACACTGAAGCTTTCTTT. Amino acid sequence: CASSLRTGWDTEAFF.

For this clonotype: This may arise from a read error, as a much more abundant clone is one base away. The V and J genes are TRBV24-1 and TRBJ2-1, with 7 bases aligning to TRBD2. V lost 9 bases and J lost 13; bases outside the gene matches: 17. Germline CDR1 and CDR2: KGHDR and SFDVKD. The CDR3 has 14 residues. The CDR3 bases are TGTGCCACCTCGCGCGTTGGGGGGGGAGAGACCCAGTTCTTC. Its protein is CATSRVGGGETQFF.

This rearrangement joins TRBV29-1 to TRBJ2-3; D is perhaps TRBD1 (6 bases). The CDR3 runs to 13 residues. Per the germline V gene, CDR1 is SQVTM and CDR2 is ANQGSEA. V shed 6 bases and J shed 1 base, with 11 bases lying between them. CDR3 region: CSVTGMGTDTQYF. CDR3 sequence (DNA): TGCAGCGTGACAGGAATGGGCACAGATACGCAGTATTTT.

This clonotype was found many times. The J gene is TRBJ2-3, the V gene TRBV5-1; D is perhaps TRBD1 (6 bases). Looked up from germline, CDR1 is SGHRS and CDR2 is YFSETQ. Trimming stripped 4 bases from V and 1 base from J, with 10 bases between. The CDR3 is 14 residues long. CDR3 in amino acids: CASSTDSRTDTQYF. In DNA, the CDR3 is TGCGCCAGCAGCACGGACAGCCGCACAGATACGCAGTATTTT.

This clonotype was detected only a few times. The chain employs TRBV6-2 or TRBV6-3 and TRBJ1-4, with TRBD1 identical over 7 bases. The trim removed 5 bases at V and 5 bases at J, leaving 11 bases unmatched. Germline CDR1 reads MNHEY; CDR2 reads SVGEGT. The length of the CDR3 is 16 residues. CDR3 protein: CASSRTGTALNEKLFF. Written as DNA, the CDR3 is TGTGCCAGCAGTAGGACCGGGACAGCTCTGAATGAAAAACTGTTTTTT.

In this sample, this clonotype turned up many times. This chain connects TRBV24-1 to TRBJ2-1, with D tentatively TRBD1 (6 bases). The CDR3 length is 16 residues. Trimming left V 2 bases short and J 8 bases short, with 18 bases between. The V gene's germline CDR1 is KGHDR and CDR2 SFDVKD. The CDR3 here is CATSDSARQELDEQFF. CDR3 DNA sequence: TGTGCCACCAGTGATTCGGCGCGACAGGAATTGGATGAGCAGTTCTTC.

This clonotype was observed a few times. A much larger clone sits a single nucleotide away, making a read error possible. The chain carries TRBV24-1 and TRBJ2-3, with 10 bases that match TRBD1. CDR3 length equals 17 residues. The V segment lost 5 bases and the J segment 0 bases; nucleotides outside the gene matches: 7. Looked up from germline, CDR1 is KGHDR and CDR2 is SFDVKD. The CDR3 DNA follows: TGTGCCACCAGTGGTTCGGGACAGGGGCCAAGCACAGATACGCAGTATTTT. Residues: CATSGSGQGPSTDTQYF.

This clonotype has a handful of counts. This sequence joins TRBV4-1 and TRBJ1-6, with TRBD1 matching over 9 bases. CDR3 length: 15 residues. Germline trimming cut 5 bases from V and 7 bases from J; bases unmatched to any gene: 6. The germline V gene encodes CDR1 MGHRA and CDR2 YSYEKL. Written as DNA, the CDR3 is TGCGCCAGCAGCAGGACAGGGGCGAACAATTCACCCCTCCACTTT. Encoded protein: CASSRTGANNSPLHF.

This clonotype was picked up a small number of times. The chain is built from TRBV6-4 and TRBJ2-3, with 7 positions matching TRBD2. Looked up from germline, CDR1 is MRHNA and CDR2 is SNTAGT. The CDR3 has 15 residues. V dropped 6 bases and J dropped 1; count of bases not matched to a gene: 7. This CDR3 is CASSRGSGGTDTQYF. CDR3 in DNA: TGTGCCAGCAGCCGCGGGAGCGGCGGCACAGATACGCAGTATTTT.

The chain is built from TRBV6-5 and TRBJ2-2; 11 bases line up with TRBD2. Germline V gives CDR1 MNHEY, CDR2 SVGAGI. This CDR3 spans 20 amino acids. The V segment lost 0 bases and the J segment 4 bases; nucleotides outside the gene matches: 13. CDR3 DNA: TGTGCCAGCAGTTACTCATTCCCTACTAGCGGGAGTTCGCCCACCGGGGAGCTGTTTTTT. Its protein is CASSYSFPTSGSSPTGELFF.

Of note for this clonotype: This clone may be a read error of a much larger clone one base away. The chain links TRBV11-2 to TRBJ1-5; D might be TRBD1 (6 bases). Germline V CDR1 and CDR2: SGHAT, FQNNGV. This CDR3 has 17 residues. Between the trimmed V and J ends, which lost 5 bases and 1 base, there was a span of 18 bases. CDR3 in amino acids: CASSPGRGASSNQPQHF. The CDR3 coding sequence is TGTGCCAGCAGCCCGGGACGGGGGGCGTCAAGCAATCAGCCCCAGCATTTT. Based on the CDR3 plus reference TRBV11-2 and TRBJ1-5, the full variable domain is EAGVAQSPRYKIIEKRQSVAFWCNPISGHATLYWYQQILGQGPKLLIQFQNNGVVDDSQLPKDRFSAERLKGVDSTLKIQPAKLEDSAVYLCASSPGRGASSNQPQHFGDGTRLSIL.

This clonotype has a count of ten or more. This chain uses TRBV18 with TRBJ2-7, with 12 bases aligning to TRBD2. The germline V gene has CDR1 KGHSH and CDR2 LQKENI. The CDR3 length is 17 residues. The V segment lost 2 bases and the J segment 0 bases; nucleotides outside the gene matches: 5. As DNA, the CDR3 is TGTGCCAGCTCACCAGGACTAGCGGGAAGGAGCTCCTACGAGCAGTACTTC. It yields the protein CASSPGLAGRSSYEQYF.

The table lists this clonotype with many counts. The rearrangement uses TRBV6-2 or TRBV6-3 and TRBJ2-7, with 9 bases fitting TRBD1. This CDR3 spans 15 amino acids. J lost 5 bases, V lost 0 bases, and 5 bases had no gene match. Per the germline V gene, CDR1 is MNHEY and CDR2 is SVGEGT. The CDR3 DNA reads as TGTGCCAGCAGTTACTCGATGGACAGGGGAAACGAGCAGTACTTC. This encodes CASSYSMDRGNEQYF.

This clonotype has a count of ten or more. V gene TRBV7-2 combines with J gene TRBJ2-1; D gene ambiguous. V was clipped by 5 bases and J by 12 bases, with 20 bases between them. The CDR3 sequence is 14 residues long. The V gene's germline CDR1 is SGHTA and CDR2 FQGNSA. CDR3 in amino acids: CASSPRSSTPTQFF. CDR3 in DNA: TGTGCCAGCAGCCCCCGGTCCTCAACGCCCACGCAGTTCTTC.

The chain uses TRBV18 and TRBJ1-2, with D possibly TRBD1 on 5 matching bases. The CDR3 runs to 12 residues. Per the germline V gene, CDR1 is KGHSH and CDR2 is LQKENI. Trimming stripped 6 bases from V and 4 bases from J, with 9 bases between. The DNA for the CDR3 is TGTGCCAGCTCCCCAGGGATCTATGGCTACACCTTC. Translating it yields CASSPGIYGYTF.

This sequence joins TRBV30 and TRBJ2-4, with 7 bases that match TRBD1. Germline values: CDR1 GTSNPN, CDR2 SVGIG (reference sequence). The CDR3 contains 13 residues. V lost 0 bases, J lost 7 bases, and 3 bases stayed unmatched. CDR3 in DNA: TGTGCCTGGAGTGTACAGACAGGGAACATTCAGTACTTC. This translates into CAWSVQTGNIQYF.